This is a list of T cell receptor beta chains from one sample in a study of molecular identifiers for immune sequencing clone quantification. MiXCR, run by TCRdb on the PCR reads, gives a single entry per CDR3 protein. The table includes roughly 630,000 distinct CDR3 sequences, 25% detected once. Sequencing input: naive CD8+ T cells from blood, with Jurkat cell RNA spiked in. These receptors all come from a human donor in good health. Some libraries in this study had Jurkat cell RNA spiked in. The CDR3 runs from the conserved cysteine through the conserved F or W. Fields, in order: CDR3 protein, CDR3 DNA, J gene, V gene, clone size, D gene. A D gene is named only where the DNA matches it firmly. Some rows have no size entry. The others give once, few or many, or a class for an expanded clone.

CAWSMTTGRDYEQYF TGTGCCTGGAGTATGACGACAGGGAGAGACTACGAGCAGTACTTC TRBJ2-7 TRBV30 - TRBD1
CASSLWGAGYEQYF TGTGCCAGCAGCCTGTGGGGGGCCGGATACGAGCAGTACTTC TRBJ2-7 TRBV6-1 many -
CASSYPHRGVYEQYF TGTGCCAGCAGTTACCCCCACAGGGGCGTATACGAGCAGTACTTC TRBJ2-7 TRBV12-3/TRBV12-4 few TRBD1
CASSQELNPSTNEKLFF TGTGCCAGCAGCCAAGAGTTGAACCCGTCAACTAATGAAAAACTGTTTTTT TRBJ1-4 TRBV3-1 few -
CASRNQGKQPQHF TGTGCCAGCAGGAATCAGGGGAAGCAGCCCCAGCATTTT TRBJ1-5 TRBV12-3/TRBV12-4 many -
CASSARGSTDTQYF TGTGCCAGCAGTGCACGCGGTAGCACAGATACGCAGTATTTT TRBJ2-3 TRBV12-3/TRBV12-4 few -
CASNSGTQAGGYTF TGTGCCAGCAATTCCGGGACCCAAGCCGGTGGCTACACCTTC TRBJ1-2 TRBV12-3/TRBV12-4 - -
CASSSNGKTQYF TGTGCCAGCAGCTCGAACGGGAAGACCCAGTACTTC TRBJ2-5 TRBV28 many -
CASSLSPPGPAVAETQYF TGTGCCAGCAGCTTATCTCCCCCCGGACCAGCAGTCGCGGAGACCCAGTACTTC TRBJ2-5 TRBV7-6 - -
CASRTNYRDTGELFF TGTGCCAGCAGGACCAATTATCGGGACACCGGGGAGCTGTTTTTT TRBJ2-2 TRBV6-2/TRBV6-3 many -